What follows are 2 T cell receptor beta chains derived from one specimen sequenced in a study of radiotherapy plus CTLA-4 blockade in lung cancer. Measured with immunoSEQ multiplex PCR; TCRdb has only the in-frame clones, and not every one. The sample includes 25,000 to 35,000 clones, more than 75% of them seen just once. This material consisted of peripheral blood, taken from a patient treated with radiotherapy plus ipilimumab. The receptors were sampled from a human donor with non-small cell lung cancer who had stable disease on radiotherapy plus ipilimumab.

CDR3: CASGLGRRTGNTIYF. In nucleotides, the CDR3 is TGTGCTAGTGGTTTGGGCCGTCGGACTGGAAACACCATATATTTT. The chain uses TRBV12-5 and TRBJ1-3, with D uncertain. This CDR3 comprises 15 residues. Germline lookup yields CDR1 LGHNT and CDR2 FRNRAP. Trimming pared 1 base from V and 2 bases from J, leaving 9 bases between.

The gene calls are TRBV16 and TRBJ1-2; D is unresolved. CDR1 is KGHSY, CDR2 FQNENV, per germline. Between the trimmed V and J ends, which lost 3 bases and 6 bases, there was a span of 17 bases. There are 15 residues in the CDR3. The CDR3 nucleotides are TGTGCCAGCAGCCATAGACAAGGCGCGATCGATGGCTACACCTTC. This sequence encodes CASSHRQGAIDGYTF.